The 20 T cell receptor beta chains in this list originate from one sample, sequenced in a study of blood T cell repertoires in COVID-19. TCRdb's copy holds only in-frame clones and misses some; the assay was immunoSEQ multiplex PCR. This sample yields some 250,000 clones, of which around nine tenths are seen a single time; about 9.3% belongs to the top ten. Sample: PBMCs or T cells enriched from blood (not recorded which). These receptors were taken from a man aged 35-49 years who had recovered from COVID-19.

The rearrangement uses TRBV13 and TRBJ2-7; 7 nucleotides agree with TRBD1. Germline V gives CDR1 PRHDT, CDR2 FYEKMQ (reference sequence). This CDR3 has 15 amino acids. V dropped 0 bases and J dropped 2; count of bases not matched to a gene: 4. CDR3 sequence reads: CASSLGAGGTYEQYF. The CDR3 DNA is TGTGCCAGCAGCTTAGGGGCAGGGGGTACCTACGAGCAGTACTTC. Looking up the rest from reference TRBV13 and TRBJ2-7 gives the full variable domain: AAGVIQSPRHLIKEKRETATLKCYPIPRHDTVYWYQQGPGQDPQFLISFYEKMQSDKGSIPDRFSAQQFSDYHSELNMSSLELGDSALYFCASSLGAGGTYEQYFGPGTRLTVT.

The chain is built from TRBV5-7 and TRBJ2-3; 10 bases map to TRBD1. TRBV5-7 is classed as an ORF, of uncertain function. The CDR3 is 15 residues long. After removal of 3 bases from V and 2 bases from J, the junction contained 3 bases not matched to a gene. As DNA, the CDR3 is TGTGCCAGCAGCTCGGGACAGGGGTACACAGATACGCAGTATTTT. Its protein product is CASSSGQGYTDTQYF.

The V gene is TRBV24-1, the J gene TRBJ1-2, with TRBD1 matching over 9 bases. V was pared by 4 bases and J by 4 bases, with 6 bases of the junction left unmatched. CDR1 is KGHDR, CDR2 SFDVKD, per germline. This CDR3 is 15 amino acids long. The CDR3 loop reads CATSDTGGDRYGYTF. The CDR3 DNA sequence: TGTGCCACCAGTGACACAGGGGGCGATCGCTATGGCTACACCTTC.

The V gene is TRBV6-1, the J gene TRBJ1-3; 11 bases line up with TRBD1. J lost 4 bases, V lost 2 bases, and 7 bases had no gene match. The CDR3 contains 17 residues. The germline gives CDR1 MNHNS, CDR2 SASEGT. The CDR3 DNA reads TGTGCCAGCAGTGAACAGGACAGGGGGCGCTTCGGAAACACCATATATTTT. The encoded protein is CASSEQDRGRFGNTIYF.

This clone was counted once. The J gene is TRBJ1-1, the V gene TRBV3-1 (or the pseudogene TRBV3-2); the D gene is possibly TRBD1 (6 bases). The CDR3 is 15 residues long. Trimming stripped 5 bases from V and 4 bases from J, with 17 bases between. Germline V gene lookup returns CDR1 LGHDT and CDR2 YNNKEL (reference sequence). The CDR3 here is CASSFQGGVGTEAFF. The CDR3 nucleotides are TGTGCCAGCAGCTTCCAAGGGGGGGTTGGCACTGAAGCTTTCTTT.

V is TRBV5-1 and J is TRBJ2-1; tentatively, D is TRBD1 (5 bases). CDR1 and CDR2 from the germline V gene are SGHRS and YFSETQ. The CDR3 loop spans 14 amino acids. The V end lost 9 bases, the J end lost 5 bases, and 18 bases lay between the germline ends. CDR3 in amino acids: CATNSKGLDNEQFF. In DNA form, the CDR3 reads TGCGCCACCAACTCCAAGGGGCTTGACAATGAGCAGTTCTTC.

The CDR3 region is CASSYLGGLYEQYF. CDR3 in DNA: TGTGCCAGCAGTTATTTGGGGGGTTTGTACGAGCAGTACTTC. The V and J genes are TRBV6-5 and TRBJ2-7; weak D call: TRBD2 (6 bases). The CDR3 contains 14 residues. Germline CDR1 and CDR2: MNHEY and SVGAGI. Trimming removed 3 bases at V and 4 bases at J, with 13 bases between.

The gene calls are TRBV6-5 and TRBJ2-7, with a weak D call TRBD2 (6 bases). CDR1 MNHEY and CDR2 SVGAGI come from the germline V gene. The V gene lost 2 bases and the J gene lost 6 bases, with 14 bases spanning the gap. The CDR3 extends over 14 amino acids. The CDR3 DNA follows: TGTGCCAGCAGTTACCTAGCGATGGGGCTCGAGCAGTACTTC. Translated: CASSYLAMGLEQYF.

The chain has TRBV2 and TRBJ2-2; D call uncertain. Germline-derived CDR1 and CDR2 are SNHLY and FYNNEI. The length of the CDR3 is 14 residues. V lost 6 bases and J 0 bases, leaving 8 bases between the germline ends. The CDR3 spells CASRKDTNTGELFF. The CDR3 region has the DNA TGTGCCAGCAGGAAAGACACGAACACCGGGGAGCTGTTTTTT.

The chain has TRBV21-1 and TRBJ2-1; TRBD1, the table's D call, was not compared with the DNA. TRBV21-1 is tagged as a pseudogene. The CDR3 runs 16 residues. The CDR3 here is CASITDRQVSYNEQFF. DNA for the CDR3: TGTGCCAGCATAACTGACCGACAGGTTTCCTACAATGAGCAGTTCTTC.

The chain employs TRBV7-3 and TRBJ2-1; 9 nucleotides align to TRBD2. V lost 1 base to trimming and J lost 6 bases; unmatched junction nucleotides: 4. The CDR3 consists of 15 residues. Germline CDR1 is SGHTA and CDR2 is FQGTGA. The CDR3 protein is CASSLRDSGSNEQFF. The DNA of the CDR3 is TGTGCCAGCAGCTTAAGAGATAGCGGGAGCAATGAGCAGTTCTTC.

This chain links TRBV27 with TRBJ1-6, with D unclear. The CDR3 runs 15 residues. V gave up 3 bases and J gave up 2 bases, with 8 bases separating them. The germline CDR1 and CDR2 sequences are MNHEY and SMNVEV (reference sequence). CDR3 in DNA: TGTGCCAGCAGTTTCGGAGGCACCTATAATTCACCCCTCCACTTT. Its protein product is CASSFGGTYNSPLHF.

This clone was detected once. V gene TRBV18 combines with J gene TRBJ2-7; 9 bases agree with TRBD1. Trimming took 5 bases from V and 7 from J; bases not matched to a gene: 15. The CDR3 runs to 16 residues. Germline V gives CDR1 KGHSH, CDR2 LQKENI. CDR3 sequence: CASSITGGYRSDEQYF. The CDR3 region has the DNA TGTGCCAGCTCAATCACAGGGGGCTACCGCAGTGATGAGCAGTACTTC.

This chain links TRBV29-1 with TRBJ1-2; tentative D call: TRBD1 (6 bases). Germline loops: CDR1 SQVTM, CDR2 ANQGSEA. The CDR3 has 13 amino acids. CDR3 residues: CSVMGAGNYGYTF. For the CDR3, the DNA is TGCAGTGTGATGGGGGCGGGTAACTATGGCTACACCTTC.

This clone was detected only once. J is TRBJ2-2 and V is TRBV6-4; tentatively, D is TRBD1 (6 bases). Looked up from germline, CDR1 is MRHNA and CDR2 is SNTAGT. The length of the CDR3 is 15 residues. Trimming took 5 bases from V and 0 from J, leaving 10 bases between them. CDR3 region: CASSPGQANTGELFF. DNA for the CDR3: TGTGCCAGCAGTCCGGGACAAGCGAACACCGGGGAGCTGTTTTTT.

The chain is built from TRBV9 and TRBJ2-1; 7 bases are a match to TRBD2. V shed 3 bases and J 4 bases; nucleotides not matched to a gene: 13. The CDR3 runs to 17 residues. Germline V CDR1 and CDR2: SGDLS, YYNGEE. CDR3 DNA: TGTGCCAGCAGCGGAAGTGAATCTAGCGGAGGGTACAATGAGCAGTTCTTC. Protein sequence: CASSGSESSGGYNEQFF.

The V call is TRBV5-1, the J call TRBJ2-3; 7 bases align to TRBD1. V shed 4 bases and J 0 bases; nucleotides not matched to a gene: 8. Germline V gene sequence: CDR1 SGHRS, CDR2 YFSETQ. The CDR3 consists of 16 residues. The CDR3 protein is CASSRGLVGSTDTQYF. CDR3 bases: TGCGCCAGCAGCAGGGGGCTAGTGGGTAGCACAGATACGCAGTATTTT.

The J gene is TRBJ2-7, the V gene TRBV28; 11 bases map to TRBD1. CDR3 length equals 17 residues. V shed 5 bases, J shed 2 bases, and the junction held 11 bases outside the gene matches. Looked up from germline, CDR1 is MDHEN and CDR2 is SYDVKM. The CDR3 sequence is CASSTKLRGQGAYEQYF. The DNA for the CDR3 is TGTGCCAGCAGTACGAAATTGAGGGGACAGGGGGCCTACGAGCAGTACTTC.

The V gene is TRBV7-8, the J gene TRBJ1-1; D remains unclear. The V gene's germline CDR1 is SGHVS and CDR2 FQNEAQ. Trimming pared 0 bases from V and 11 bases from J, leaving 10 bases between. This CDR3 is built from 12 residues. The CDR3 coding sequence is TGTGCCAGCAGCTTAGCGCGCCAGAGGGCTTTCTTT. Translating gives CASSLARQRAFF.

The chain is built from TRBV18 and TRBJ1-1; D perhaps matches TRBD1 (6 bases). Germline lookup yields CDR1 KGHSH and CDR2 LQKENI. V lost 0 bases to trimming and J lost 1 base, with 9 bases between them. The CDR3 spans 15 residues. The CDR3 DNA reads TGTGCCAGCTCACCACCGGGGGCGCGGAACACTGAAGCTTTCTTT. Its protein is CASSPPGARNTEAFF.